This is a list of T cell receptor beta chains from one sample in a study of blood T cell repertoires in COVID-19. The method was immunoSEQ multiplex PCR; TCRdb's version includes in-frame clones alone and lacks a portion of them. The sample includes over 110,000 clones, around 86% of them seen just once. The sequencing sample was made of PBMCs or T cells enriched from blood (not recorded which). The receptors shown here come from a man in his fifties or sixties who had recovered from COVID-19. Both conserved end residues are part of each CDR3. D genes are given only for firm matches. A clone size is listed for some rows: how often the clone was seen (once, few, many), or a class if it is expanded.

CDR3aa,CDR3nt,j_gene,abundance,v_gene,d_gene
CASRSGTTEQYF,TGTGCCAGCAGGTCGGGGACAACCGAGCAGTACTTC,TRBJ2-7,-,TRBV6-5,-
CASRRRGDTEAFF,TGCGCCAGCAGGCGGCGCGGGGACACTGAAGCTTTCTTT,TRBJ1-1,-,TRBV10-2,-
CASSGDRLYEQYF,TGTGCCAGCAGTGGGGACAGGCTGTACGAGCAGTACTTC,TRBJ2-7,few,TRBV2,TRBD1
CASSFDTPNTGELFF,TGTGCCAGCAGTTTCGATACACCGAACACCGGGGAGCTGTTTTTT,TRBJ2-2,-,TRBV27,-
CASSSGGSYEQYF,TGTGCCAGCAGCTCAGGGGGCTCCTACGAGCAGTACTTC,TRBJ2-7,-,TRBV5-4,TRBD1
CASSVDIYNSPLHF,TGTGCCAGCAGCGTAGATATCTATAATTCACCCCTCCACTTT,TRBJ1-6,once,TRBV9,-
CASGLAGTDTQYF,TGTGCCAGCGGATTAGCGGGCACAGATACGCAGTATTTT,TRBJ2-3,-,TRBV11-2,-
CSVIHRDMEQYF,TGCAGCGTCATACACAGGGACATGGAGCAGTACTTC,TRBJ2-7,-,TRBV29-1,-
CASSLKQDTEAFF,TGCGCCAGCAGCTTGAAGCAGGACACTGAAGCTTTCTTT,TRBJ1-1,-,TRBV5-1,-
CAWSGADRLNTEAFF,TGTGCCTGGAGTGGGGCCGACAGATTGAACACTGAAGCTTTCTTT,TRBJ1-1,-,TRBV30,-
CASRDEGVGTEAFF,TGTGCCAGCAGAGATGAGGGCGTGGGCACTGAAGCTTTCTTT,TRBJ1-1,-,TRBV2,-
CASSFTSSYNSPLHF,TGTGCCAGCAGCTTCACGAGCTCCTATAATTCACCCCTCCACTTT,TRBJ1-6,-,TRBV5-6,-
CASSTGLETQYF,TGTGCCAGCAGTACAGGGCTGGAGACCCAGTACTTC,TRBJ2-5,-,TRBV12-3/TRBV12-4,-
CSARVGLAVSGEQFF,TGCAGCGCCCGGGTCGGACTAGCGGTCTCTGGGGAGCAGTTCTTC,TRBJ2-1,-,TRBV29-1,TRBD2
CASSPLGSGGAREQFF,TGTGCCAGCAGCCCTCTCGGTAGCGGGGGGGCCCGTGAGCAGTTCTTC,TRBJ2-1,-,TRBV14,TRBD2
CASSPGRDTQYF,TGTGCCAGCAGCCCAGGGCGCGATACGCAGTATTTT,TRBJ2-3,-,TRBV27,-
CAWSLGQLTGELFF,TGTGCCTGGAGCCTCGGACAGTTGACCGGGGAGCTGTTTTTT,TRBJ2-2,-,TRBV30,-
CASSLSGTYEQYF,TGTGCCAGCAGCTTGAGCGGGACCTACGAGCAGTACTTC,TRBJ2-7,-,TRBV7-3,TRBD2
CAISESWGQRPNTEAFF,TGTGCCATCAGTGAGTCTTGGGGGCAGAGACCGAACACTGAAGCTTTCTTT,TRBJ1-1,-,TRBV10-3,-
CASSMSRAGNIQYF,TGTGCCAGTAGTATGTCCAGGGCTGGAAACATTCAGTACTTC,TRBJ2-4,-,TRBV19,-
CASSLNPLAGGVGQFF,TGTGCCAGCAGCTTAAACCCCCTAGCGGGAGGGGTGGGGCAGTTCTTC,TRBJ2-1,-,TRBV7-3,TRBD2
CASSSRELADTQYF,TGTGCCAGCAGCTCCCGGGAGCTGGCAGATACGCAGTATTTT,TRBJ2-3,-,TRBV11-2,-
CASSSGTGAYEQYF,TGCGCCAGCAGCTCCGGGACAGGAGCCTACGAGCAGTACTTC,TRBJ2-7,-,TRBV5-1,TRBD1
CASKGGSYEQYF,TGTGCCAGTAAAGGGGGTTCATACGAGCAGTACTTC,TRBJ2-7,-,TRBV19,-
CASSAHPPNEQYF,TGTGCCAGCAGCGCTCACCCTCCTAACGAGCAGTACTTC,TRBJ2-7,-,TRBV6-5,-
CSANEARGRSYEQYF,TGCAGCGCCAACGAAGCCAGGGGGCGATCCTACGAGCAGTACTTC,TRBJ2-7,-,TRBV29-1,TRBD1
CAWRVNQPQHF,TGTGCCTGGCGCGTCAATCAGCCCCAGCATTTT,TRBJ1-5,once,TRBV30,-
CASSKTAHNSYEQYF,TGTGCCAGCAGCAAGACAGCCCATAACTCCTACGAGCAGTACTTC,TRBJ2-7,once,TRBV21-1,-
CASSWTPPGEQYF,TGTGCCAGCAGTTGGACTCCACCGGGCGAGCAGTACTTC,TRBJ2-7,-,TRBV2,-
CAWHNRATGGRKDGYTF,TGTGCCTGGCATAATCGCGCAACAGGGGGCCGCAAGGATGGCTACACCTTC,TRBJ1-2,-,TRBV30,TRBD1
CASSLVTNQPQHF,TGTGCCAGCAGCTTAGTCACAAATCAGCCCCAGCATTTT,TRBJ1-5,-,TRBV7-2,-
CASSPRGETEAFF,TGTGCCAGCTCACCACGCGGGGAAACTGAAGCTTTCTTT,TRBJ1-1,-,TRBV18,-
CASSLASVGEQYF,TGTGCCAGCAGCTTGGCTAGCGTGGGGGAGCAGTACTTC,TRBJ2-7,-,TRBV5-6,-
CASSLGRGGTGELFF,TGCGCCAGCAGCTTGGGTAGGGGCGGCACCGGGGAGCTGTTTTTT,TRBJ2-2,-,TRBV5-1,-
CASSLEFGLLETQYF,TGTGCCAGCAGCTTAGAATTTGGGCTTCTGGAGACCCAGTACTTC,TRBJ2-5,-,TRBV7-8,-
CASSLAGSYEQYF,TGCGCCAGCAGCTTGGCGGGTTCCTACGAGCAGTACTTC,TRBJ2-7,-,TRBV5-1,-
CASSQNRAKEQYF,TGCGCCAGCAGCCAAAACAGGGCTAAGGAGCAGTACTTC,TRBJ2-7,-,TRBV4-1,-
CASSLVQGMIGSPLHF,TGCGCCAGCAGCTTGGTACAGGGTATGATCGGGTCACCCCTCCACTTT,TRBJ1-6,few,TRBV5-1,-
CASSSDPGTSAYEQYF,TGTGCCAGCAGTTCGGACCCCGGGACTAGCGCTTACGAGCAGTACTTC,TRBJ2-7,few,TRBV27,TRBD2
CASSPQGGDYEQYF,TGTGCCAGCTCACCTCAGGGCGGGGACTACGAGCAGTACTTC,TRBJ2-7,-,TRBV18,-
CASSGTGPSEAYEQYF,TGTGCCAGCAGCGGGACAGGGCCATCTGAAGCCTACGAGCAGTACTTC,TRBJ2-7,-,TRBV2,TRBD1